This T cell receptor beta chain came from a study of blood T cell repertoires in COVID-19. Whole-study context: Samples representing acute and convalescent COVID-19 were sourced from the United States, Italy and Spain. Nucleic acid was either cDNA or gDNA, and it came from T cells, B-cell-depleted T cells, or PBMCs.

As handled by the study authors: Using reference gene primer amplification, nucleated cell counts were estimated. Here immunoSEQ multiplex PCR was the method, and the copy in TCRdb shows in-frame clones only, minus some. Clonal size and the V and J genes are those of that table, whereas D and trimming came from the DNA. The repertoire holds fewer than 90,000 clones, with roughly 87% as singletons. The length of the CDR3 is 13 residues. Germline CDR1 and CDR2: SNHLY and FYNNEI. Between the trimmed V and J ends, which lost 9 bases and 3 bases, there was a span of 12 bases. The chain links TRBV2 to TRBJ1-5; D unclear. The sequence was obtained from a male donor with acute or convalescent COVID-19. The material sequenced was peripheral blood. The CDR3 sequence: CASTRGYNQPQHF. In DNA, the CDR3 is TGTGCCAGTACTCGAGGGTACAATCAGCCCCAGCATTTT.